Given below is one T cell receptor beta chain in context. Its antigen is currently not known. Since a much larger clone is just one base distant, this may be a read error. The entry originates in a study of T cells in Graves' hyperthyroidism and ophthalmopathy (dated by TCRdb to about 2019). Regarding the research as a whole: Peripheral blood samples were taken at the time of initial diagnosis, prior to any treatment. To identify distinguishing TCR V-J signatures, a discovery cohort of around 98 patients was used, comprising 43 with Graves' ophthalmopathy and 55 to 65 with stable Graves' hyperthyroidism. An independent validation cohort of 18 to 20 hyperthyroidism patients and 17 patients who later progressed to ophthalmopathy tested prospective prediction of ophthalmopathy. The roughly 91 discovery patients were randomly divided into training and test sets at a 7:3 ratio. Thyroid tissue and blood T-cell repertoires from six Graves' hyperthyroidism patients were also compared in the study. Once sampling was done, hyperthyroidism patients were given methimazole at a starting dose of 30 mg daily, whereas ophthalmopathy patients were given high-dose intravenous methylprednisolone. According to the paper, TCR Vbeta CDR3 sequencing was carried out on 135 peripheral blood samples, which came from over 40 ophthalmopathy, around 75 hyperthyroidism and about 17 progressor patients. The study at large found these results: In cross-validation, a model built on a 13 V-J signature told ophthalmopathy apart from stable hyperthyroidism with approximately 90% sensitivity and approximately 84% specificity, and in testing the same model reached 80%/75%. Blood samples also contained most of the expanded thyroid clonotypes (frequency above 0.001), which suggests that blood repertoires may reflect thyroid immune responses. During validation, the model predicted progression to ophthalmopathy a median of about 5.9 months ahead of onset, with 70.59% sensitivity and 72% to 80% specificity. No statistical method was used to set the sample size in advance, and investigators knew the group allocation.

The TCR beta CDR3 regions were amplified from the RNA transcripts. A first-round RT-PCR of the TCR CDR3 used the HTBI primer set with the Qiagen OneStep RT-PCR kit. Libraries were constructed in a second round of multiplex PCR, after which size selection and purification were carried out. Libraries were sequenced paired-end with 100 bp reads on an Illumina HiSeq2000. The authors' pipeline ran thus. SOAPnuke was used to process the raw data, throwing out any read that contained adapters or uncalled bases, had a mean Phred below 15, or lacked an exact constant-primer or identifier match. COPE v1.2.5 was used to merge the high-quality paired reads, and each unique nucleotide sequence was defined as a clonotype. Clonotypes were aligned to IMGT TRBV, TRBD and TRBJ reference segments using MiTCR v1.1. The analysis was restricted to V-J combinations with a frequency above 0.0001, which together covered 99.2% of the repertoires. The TCS score was defined as F50 (clonal expansion) divided by E x V (chaos), with BLOSUM62-based TCRdist calculated between CDR3 peptides within each V-J. Welch's t-statistics and random forest reduced 450 to 600 V-J features to about 12, which were used in a naive Bayes classifier (R e1071). Starting from the raw public reads, TCRdb applied fastp trimming at Q25, assembled clones with MiXCR and retained in-frame beta chains. Records with the same CDR3 protein are collapsed into one entry carrying the most frequent genes and DNA. V and J calls and clone size were set by TCRdb, not the authors. Here the sample has 300,000 to 450,000 distinct CDR3 sequences; about 15% occur a single time. Jointly, the top ten make up roughly 26% of the sample.

Hyperthyroidism patients were newly diagnosed, with disease duration under 2 months, and aged 18 to 65 years. Patients with uncontrolled infections, other autoimmune diseases, pregnancy or lactation were excluded. Diagnoses were established on the basis of clinical symptoms, serum thyroxine and TRAb, thyroid ultrasound, and orbital computed tomography. Blood from progressor patients was collected at the time of first diagnosis with hyperthyroidism, before any ophthalmopathy symptoms had appeared. PBMCs were isolated from 10 ml of fresh peripheral blood by Ficoll-Paque density gradient centrifugation. Progressor patients were defined as those initially diagnosed with Graves' hyperthyroidism in whom ophthalmopathy developed during follow-up. Total RNA was extracted with Trizol reagent, and quality was checked on an Agilent 2100 Bioanalyzer. The CDR3, from cysteine to phenylalanine, totals 16 residues. Only the CDR3 part of the read is kept: 48 bases, read in frame from the first base. According to the germline V gene, CDR1 reads SGHTA and CDR2 reads FQGNSA.

The receptor was isolated from a young woman with Graves' hyperthyroidism that later progressed to Graves' ophthalmopathy. The sequence links TRBV7-2 to TRBJ2-2; 7 central bases correspond to TRBD2. Sequences were obtained from blood. The nucleotide sequence is TGTGCCAGCAGCTTAGCGCGAAGCGGGGTCACCAGGGAGCTGTTTTTT. Its protein product is CASSLARSGVTRELFF.